This T cell receptor beta chain was sequenced during a study of OX40 agonist ivuxolimab in advanced cancers. Concerning the study at large: Ivuxolimab, which targeted the costimulatory receptor OX40 (CD134), was an agonistic, fully human IgG2 monoclonal antibody. Intravenous ivuxolimab was administered to patients every 2 weeks at six dose levels: 0.01, 0.1, 0.3, 1.5, 3 and 10 mg/kg. Among the roughly 54 dose-escalation patients, about 20 had hepatocellular carcinoma, some 15 melanoma, 9 renal cell carcinoma and 9 head and neck cancer. A male proportion of roughly 80% and a mean age of about 60 years, ranging from about 23 to 79, were recorded for the dose-escalation cohort. Prior anti-PD-1, anti-PD-L1 or anti-CTLA-4 therapy was permitted, and checkpoint inhibitors had been received by about 44% of dose-escalation patients. Partial responses were achieved by three dose-escalation patients, of whom one had hepatocellular carcinoma and two had cutaneous melanoma. Peripheral TCRbeta sequencing aimed to test whether ivuxolimab altered TCR sequence diversity and caused clonal T-cell expansion. The monotherapy dose-escalation portion (N of about 50 patients) of the phase I ivuxolimab trial is reported in the paper. The full study reports these points: Partial responders in the 0.1-3.0 mg/kg groups had among the lowest normalized peripheral clonal expansion, especially among CD8+ T cells. Which antigens the clonally expanded peripheral T cells were specific for was not determined. At doses of 0.1 to 3.0 mg/kg, clonal expansion of both CD4+ and CD8+ blood T cells was observed from baseline to week 6. Low levels of normalized T-cell clonal expansion were also seen in some patients who did not respond. After ivuxolimab, more expanded clones were found on average in CD8+ T cells than in CD4+ T cells.

The CDR3 starts with the cysteine, ends with the phenylalanine, and has 16 residues. Only CDR3 DNA remains: 48 bases, in frame from the first base. Trimming costs V 2 bases and J 0 bases, and their ends lie 11 bases apart. The CDR1 and CDR2 encoded by the germline V gene are SGHTA and FQGNSA. The trial excluded patients who had a history of autoimmune disease or were on systemic immunosuppression. Peripheral blood for TCR sequencing was drawn from every dose cohort at baseline, at cycle 4 day 1 and at cycle 7 day 1. Samples came from an open-label, multicenter, first-in-human phase I dose-escalation trial of ivuxolimab. Adults with locally advanced or metastatic melanoma, renal cell, hepatocellular, or head and neck squamous cell carcinoma were enrolled in the trial. CD4+ and CD8+ T cells were sorted separately from peripheral blood before TCR sequencing. A note on this clone: Its antigen target is currently unknown. One base away there is no much larger clone; base qualities are not given.

Genomic DNA was extracted from sorted cells for sequencing of the TCRbeta CDR3 region. The immunoSEQ Assay was used to sequence the TCRbeta CDR3 regions. TCRdb carries this immuneACCESS record with in-frame sequences only. Its versions omit some clonotypes, under half of them owing to an unresolved V gene in the studies checked, with the rest unexplained. This sample comprises about 77,000 clones, roughly 87% of them detected only once. 6.2% of the sample belongs to the ten largest clones. The chain was built from TRBV7-2 and TRBJ2-1, with no D gene named confidently. The material was CD4+ or CD8+ T cells sorted from blood, obtained in a trial of the OX40 agonist ivuxolimab. This TCR came from an adult with an advanced solid tumor such as melanoma, head and neck, liver or kidney cancer. CDR3 sequence: CASSLNTVSSYNEQFF. The sequenced DNA is TGTGCCAGCAGCTTAAACACGGTGAGCTCCTACAATGAGCAGTTCTTC.